This T cell receptor (beta chain) came from a study of blood T cells in healthy people across ages. Broader study findings: Greater diversity and more naive CD4+ cells were seen in long-lived donors than in aged donors. Per-million-T-cell TCR beta diversity fell roughly linearly with age.

A second PCR of 7 to 11 cycles used a sample-barcoded 5' primer and a J-beta primer mix. TCRdb ran MiXCR on the 5' RACE reads and lists one entry per CDR3 protein. The sample lists over 600,000 distinct CDR3 sequences, around half occurring once. This clonotype was picked up a small number of times. Its matching antigen is unknown. The germline gives CDR1 DFQATT, CDR2 SNEGSKA (reference sequence). The CDR3 contains 13 residues. Trimming shortened V by 4 bases and J by 0 bases, and 7 bases separated the two germline ends. The TCR originated in a man at least 80 years old in good health. The chain links TRBV20-1 to TRBJ2-4; possibly TRBD2 for D (6 bases). Sequencing was done on a sample of blood. Here the CDR3 reads CSATGLAKNIQYF. The CDR3 region has the DNA TGCAGTGCTACGGGACTAGCCAAAAACATTCAGTACTTC.